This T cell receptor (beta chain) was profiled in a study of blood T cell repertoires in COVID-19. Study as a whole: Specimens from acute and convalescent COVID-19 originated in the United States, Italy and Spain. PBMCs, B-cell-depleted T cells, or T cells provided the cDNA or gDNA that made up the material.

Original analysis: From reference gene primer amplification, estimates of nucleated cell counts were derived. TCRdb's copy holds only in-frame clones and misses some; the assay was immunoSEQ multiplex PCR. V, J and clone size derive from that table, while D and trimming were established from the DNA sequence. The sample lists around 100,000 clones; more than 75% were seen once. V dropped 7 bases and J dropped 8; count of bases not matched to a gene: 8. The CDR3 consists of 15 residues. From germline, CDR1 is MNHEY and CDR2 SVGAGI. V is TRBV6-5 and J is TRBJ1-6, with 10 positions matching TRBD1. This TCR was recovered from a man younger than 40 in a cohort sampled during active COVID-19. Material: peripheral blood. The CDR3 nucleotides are TGTGCCAGCACCCCCCTGGACAGGGGGGATTCACCCCTCCACTTT. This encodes CASTPLDRGDSPLHF.